The table lists the clone carrying this TCR beta chain with many counts. This entry belongs to a study of T-cell reconstitution after alpha-beta-depleted transplantation in children. V was cut by 3 bases and J by 8 bases, with 20 bases left in between. The germline V gene encodes CDR1 DFQATT and CDR2 SNEGSKA (reference sequence). CDR3 length: 15 residues. Unique molecular identifiers featured in how the TCRbeta library was prepared. Each CDR3 protein is one row after TCRdb ran MiXCR on the PCR reads. The repertoire holds a few hundred thousand distinct CDR3 sequences, with about 20% as singletons. V and J are TRBV20-1 and TRBJ2-1; the D is unclear. The origin of this receptor is a human donor who donated a stem cell graft to a child with acute myeloid leukemia. The input for sequencing was PBMCs from the stem cell graft donor, taken from the stem cell graft. CDR3 sequence reads: CSARGSSAALDEQFF. In DNA form, the CDR3 reads TGCAGTGCTAGGGGCTCCAGCGCGGCTCTGGATGAGCAGTTCTTC.